Each of the 10 T cell receptor beta chains below was sequenced from the same sample in a study of T cell clonotyping in hematopoietic cell transplantation (dated by TCRdb to the early 2020s). Receptor libraries were prepared by the immunoSEQ multiplex PCR assay. TCRdb holds this immuneACCESS table with in-frame rearrangements only. Some clones are missing; in checked studies, unresolved V genes explain under half, and the rest has no known cause. For this sample the table gives about 10,000 clones, of which roughly nine tenths were detected only once. The ten largest make up around a quarter of the sample. The time point label corresponds to: recipient sample about 28 days before transplant, after cytoreduction. Sample: peripheral blood mononuclear cells, taken before stem cell transplant. These receptors originate from a woman aged 60-75 years with acute myeloid leukemia. Some clones in this sample may be carry-over from other donors' samples.

The chain carries TRBV27 and TRBJ2-7; D ambiguous. Germline V gives CDR1 MNHEY, CDR2 SMNVEV (reference sequence). V gave up 3 bases and J gave up 3 bases, with 9 bases separating them. The CDR3 consists of 13 residues. The CDR3 here is CASSLAGGYEQYF. As DNA, the CDR3 is TGTGCCAGCAGTTTGGCAGGTGGCTACGAGCAGTACTTC.

V usage is TRBV30 and J usage is TRBJ2-1; D not certain. Per germline, CDR1 GTSNPN and CDR2 SVGIG (reference sequence). V was pared by 2 bases and J by 8 bases, with 13 bases between. The CDR3 has 13 amino acids. The CDR3 region is CAWSKNRDDEQFF. Here the CDR3 DNA reads TGTGCCTGGAGTAAGAATAGGGATGATGAGCAGTTCTTC.

This chain uses TRBV30 with TRBJ1-1; no reliable D call. CDR1 and CDR2 (germline): GTSNPN, SVGIG (reference sequence). V lost 0 bases and J lost 5, with 4 bases in between. CDR3 length: 11 amino acids. The CDR3 sequence is CAWSVVTEAFF. DNA for the CDR3: TGTGCCTGGAGTGTAGTTACTGAAGCTTTCTTT.

The genes are TRBV27 and TRBJ1-1; tentatively, D is TRBD1 (6 bases). The ends were cut back, 5 bases at V and 5 bases at J, with 30 bases in the middle. This CDR3 region has 19 residues. Looked up from germline, CDR1 is MNHEY and CDR2 is SMNVEV (reference sequence). This CDR3 reads CASSPGDRIYQMDRTEAFF. Here the CDR3 DNA reads TGTGCCAGCAGTCCAGGAGACAGGATCTACCAAATGGATAGGACTGAAGCTTTCTTT.

V gene TRBV5-1 combines with J gene TRBJ1-2, with a possible D match to TRBD1 (6 bases). This CDR3 spans 19 amino acids. Germline loops: CDR1 SGHRS, CDR2 YFSETQ. V was trimmed by 4 bases and J by 2 bases, leaving 27 bases between them. CDR3 sequence reads: CASSVSPWGGRRENYGYTF. The CDR3 DNA follows: TGCGCCAGCAGCGTCTCCCCTTGGGGGGGGCGACGGGAAAACTATGGCTACACCTTC.

The chain couples TRBV11-2 to TRBJ2-1, with 8 bases fitting TRBD2. CDR1 is SGHAT and CDR2 is FQNNGV in the germline V gene. There are 17 residues in the CDR3. V gave up 1 base and J gave up 3 bases; unmatched junction bases: 8. CDR3 in amino acids: CASSLVHGRARYNEQFF. The DNA for the CDR3 is TGTGCCAGCAGCTTAGTTCACGGGAGGGCCCGCTACAATGAGCAGTTCTTC. The variable domain in full, completed from reference TRBV11-2 and TRBJ2-1, reads EAGVAQSPRYKIIEKRQSVAFWCNPISGHATLYWYQQILGQGPKLLIQFQNNGVVDDSQLPKDRFSAERLKGVDSTLKIQPAKLEDSAVYLCASSLVHGRARYNEQFFGPGTRLTVL.

The chain joins TRBV27 to TRBJ1-5; 7 bases line up with TRBD1. The CDR3 spans 14 residues. V was clipped by 4 bases and J by 6 bases; unmatched bases: 6. The V gene's germline CDR1 is MNHEY and CDR2 SMNVEV (reference sequence). This CDR3 is CASSWDSGTQPQHF. DNA for the CDR3: TGTGCCAGCAGTTGGGACAGTGGAACTCAGCCCCAGCATTTT.

The rearrangement uses TRBV14 and TRBJ2-5; 10 bases align to TRBD2. The CDR3 spans 15 residues. Losses at the gene ends were 6 bases for V and 3 bases for J; bases not matched to a gene: 7. CDR1 and CDR2 (germline): SGHDN, FVKESK. CDR3 in DNA: TGTGCCAGCAGTAGGGTGGGGACTAGCGAAGAGACCCAGTACTTC. It translates to CASSRVGTSEETQYF.

J is TRBJ1-4 and V is TRBV4-2; 9 bases align to TRBD1. The junction had 2 bases not matched to a gene; V was cut back by 4 bases and J by 5 bases. The CDR3 sequence is 14 residues long. Per germline, CDR1 LGHNA and CDR2 YNFKEQ. The CDR3 region has the DNA TGTGCCAGCAGCCCCGGGACAGGGAATGAAAAACTGTTTTTT. Its translation is CASSPGTGNEKLFF.

This chain connects TRBV14 to TRBJ2-3; tentatively, D is TRBD2 (5 bases). The V end lost 1 base, the J end lost 5 bases, and 22 bases lay between the germline ends. This CDR3 is 18 amino acids long. Looked up from germline, CDR1 is SGHDN and CDR2 is FVKESK. CDR3 amino acids: CASSQVFSVGEVKDTQYF. CDR3 DNA: TGTGCCAGCAGCCAAGTCTTTAGCGTGGGAGAGGTTAAAGATACGCAGTATTTT.